The entry below gives a single T cell receptor (beta chain) sequence along with its context. Its target is not known. This sample is part of a study of T cells in localized non-small cell lung cancer. The V segment lost 1 base and the J segment 2 bases; nucleotides outside the gene matches: 2. The CDR3 totals 14 residues. From germline, CDR1 is SGHTA and CDR2 FQGNSA. Sequencing used immunoSEQ multiplex PCR; TCRdb keeps in-frame clones, though not all of them. The sample has tens of thousands of clones; 84% are singletons. Study-wide results and caveats: Uninvolved adjacent lung had the highest recorded T cell clonality, with tumor below it. It remains possible that heterogeneity exists, since only one tumor region was sequenced. Among the top 100 tumor clones, a median about 59 appeared in adjacent lung.

The sequencing used peripheral blood, collected before any cancer treatment. This chain connects TRBV7-2 to TRBJ2-7; 7 bases line up with TRBD2. The TCR originated in a man between 35 and 75 years old with stage I lung adenocarcinoma. The CDR3 DNA reads as TGTGCCAGCAGCTTAGGGGAGGGAGCCTACGAGCAGTACTTC. Its translation: CASSLGEGAYEQYF.